The T cell receptor (beta chain) under discussion was sequenced for a study of blood T cells in healthy people across ages. A second roughly 7 to 11 cycle PCR used barcoded and J-beta primers. TCRdb re-analysed the 5' RACE reads in MiXCR, keeping a single row per CDR3 protein. The repertoire includes fewer than 900,000 distinct CDR3 sequences, about half of them detected once, and about 32% sits in the top ten. In its sample, this clonotype was seen a few times. Its target is not known. Study outcomes and limitations: Percentage of naive T cells showed a strong correlation with TCR beta diversity.

CDR3 length: 14 residues. V lost 5 bases, J lost 8 bases, and 7 bases stayed unmatched. Germline V gives CDR1 MGHDK, CDR2 SYGVNS. The receptor was derived from a woman aged 55-69 years in good health. The chain combines TRBV25-1 with TRBJ2-4; 9 nucleotides align to TRBD1. Material: blood. This CDR3 is CASSRMGQGDIQYF. CDR3 nucleotide sequence: TGTGCCAGCAGTCGTATGGGACAGGGTGACATTCAGTACTTC.